The rows below give T cell receptor beta chains drawn from one sample of a study of T cell responses to AZD1222 COVID-19 vaccine. Profiled with immunoSEQ multiplex PCR; TCRdb holds only in-frame clones, not every one. The sample lists approximately 90,000 clones; around nine tenths were seen once. The material sequenced was peripheral blood, taken on day 0 of AZD1222 vaccination. These receptor sequences come from an adult in good health. The CDR3 runs from the conserved cysteine through the conserved F or W. Fields, in order: J gene, V gene, D gene, clone size, CDR3 DNA, CDR3 protein. D genes are given only for firm matches. Clone sizes are given selectively: once, few, many, or a class where the clone is expanded.

TRBJ2-7,TRBV7-9,NA,NA,TGTGCCAGCAGCCCTAGACCGGCCTACGAGCAGTACTTC,CASSPRPAYEQYF
TRBJ2-4,TRBV3-1/TRBV3-2,NA,NA,TGTGCCAGCAGCCAGGACCTTGGACCGATAGCCAAAAACATTCAGTACTTC,CASSQDLGPIAKNIQYF
TRBJ1-2,TRBV2,TRBD1,NA,TGTGCCAGCACCACCGGGACAGGGGTTATTGGCTACACCTTC,CASTTGTGVIGYTF
TRBJ2-7,TRBV10-3,NA,NA,TGTGCCACCAACCGGGACGGTACCTACGAGCAGTACTTC,CATNRDGTYEQYF
TRBJ2-5,TRBV15,TRBD2,NA,TGTGCCACCAGCGCCGGGACTAGCGGGAATCAAGAGACCCAGTACTTC,CATSAGTSGNQETQYF
TRBJ1-1,TRBV6-5,TRBD1,NA,TGTGCCAGCAGACCCCAGGGGGCGGGCACTGAAGCTTTCTTT,CASRPQGAGTEAFF
TRBJ2-4,TRBV9,NA,NA,TGTGCCAGCAGCGTCTCCCCTGATAGCAAAAACATTCAGTACTTC,CASSVSPDSKNIQYF
TRBJ2-7,TRBV5-5,NA,NA,TGTGCCAGCAGGGGGACAGGGCGGCTAGCGGGTTTAACCTACGAGCAGTACTTC,CASRGTGRLAGLTYEQYF
TRBJ2-1,TRBV2,TRBD1,NA,TGTGCCAGCAGGGCGACAGGGTCAAATGAGCAGTTCTTC,CASRATGSNEQFF
TRBJ2-1,TRBV7-2,NA,once,TGTGCCAGCAGCTTAACCGGGGACGGGTTTAATGAGCAGCTCTTC,CASSLTGDGFNEQLF